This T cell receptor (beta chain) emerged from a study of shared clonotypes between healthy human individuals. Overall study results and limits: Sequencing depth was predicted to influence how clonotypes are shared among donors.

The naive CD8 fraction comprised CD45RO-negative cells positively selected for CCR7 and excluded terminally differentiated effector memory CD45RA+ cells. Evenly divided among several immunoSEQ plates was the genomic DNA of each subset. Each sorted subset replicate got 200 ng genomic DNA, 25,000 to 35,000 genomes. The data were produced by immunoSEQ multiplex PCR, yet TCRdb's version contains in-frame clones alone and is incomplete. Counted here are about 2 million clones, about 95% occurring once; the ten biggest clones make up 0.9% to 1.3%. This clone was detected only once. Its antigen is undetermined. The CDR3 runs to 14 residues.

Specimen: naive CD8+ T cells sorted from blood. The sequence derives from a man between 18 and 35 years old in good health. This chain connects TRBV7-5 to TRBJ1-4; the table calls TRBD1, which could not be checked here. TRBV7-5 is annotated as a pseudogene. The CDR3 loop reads CARSAGGTNEKLFF. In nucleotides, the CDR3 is TGTGCCAGAAGCGCAGGGGGCACTAATGAAAAACTGTTTTTT.